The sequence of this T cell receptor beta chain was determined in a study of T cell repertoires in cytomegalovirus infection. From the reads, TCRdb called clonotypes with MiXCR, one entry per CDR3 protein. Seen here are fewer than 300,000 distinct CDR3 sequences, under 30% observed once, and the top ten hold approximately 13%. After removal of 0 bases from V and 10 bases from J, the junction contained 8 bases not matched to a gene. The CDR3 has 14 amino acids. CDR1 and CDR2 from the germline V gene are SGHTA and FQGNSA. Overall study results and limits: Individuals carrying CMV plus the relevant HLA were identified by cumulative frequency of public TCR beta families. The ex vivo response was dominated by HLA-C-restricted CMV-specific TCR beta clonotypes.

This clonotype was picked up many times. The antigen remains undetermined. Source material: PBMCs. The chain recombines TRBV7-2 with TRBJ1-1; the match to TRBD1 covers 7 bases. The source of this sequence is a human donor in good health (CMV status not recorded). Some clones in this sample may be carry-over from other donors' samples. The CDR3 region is CASSLAGQSVGAFF. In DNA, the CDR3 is TGTGCCAGCAGCTTAGCGGGACAGTCGGTCGGAGCTTTCTTT. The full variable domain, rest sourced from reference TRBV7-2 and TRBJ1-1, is GAGVSQSPSNKVTEKGKDVELRCDPISGHTALYWYRQSLGQGLEFLIYFQGNSAPDKSGLPSDRFSAERTGGSVSTLTIQRTQQEDSAVYLCASSLAGQSVGAFFGQGTRLTVV.